This T cell receptor beta chain was sequenced during a study of blood T cell repertoires in COVID-19. Study details: The study drew acute and convalescent COVID-19 samples from the United States, Italy and Spain.

Only in-frame clones appear in the TCRdb table, and some are missing; sequencing was by immunoSEQ multiplex PCR. Of a few hundred thousand clones in the sample, more than 80% were seen once. Residents of about two dozen US areas, aged roughly 18 to 95 years, made up the participants. Recovered participants had two consecutive negative NP/OP PCR tests, healthcare professional clearance, or symptom resolution. The receptor was derived from a man aged 25-45 years who had recovered from COVID-19. The sample comprised PBMCs or T cells enriched from blood (not recorded which).

In DNA, the CDR3 is TGCAGCTGTTGGGGGCGGGAGGTCTACAATGAGCAGTTCTTC. This codes for CSCWGREVYNEQFF. The chain has TRBV29-1 and TRBJ2-1; 8 positions agree with TRBD2. With V trimmed by 8 bases and J by 3 bases, 9 bases remained unmatched. The CDR3 runs to 14 residues. The germline V gene encodes CDR1 SQVTM and CDR2 ANQGSEA.